These 4 T cell receptor beta chains were sequenced from one sample in a study of beta chain features in type 1 diabetes. Study-level points and caveats: Shorter TCRB CDR3s, moderately but significantly so, marked every one of the four CD4+ subsets in Type 1 diabetes patients.

What was sequenced were expressed TCRB transcripts, since all of the isolated RNA had been reverse transcribed. The repertoire was sequenced with immunoSEQ multiplex PCR; TCRdb's copy has only in-frame clones and lacks some. The profile shows about 740,000 clones, about an eighth of them singletons. For these receptors, no antigen is known. The specimen sequenced was naive CD4+ T cells from blood. The source is a man between 18 and 35 years old with type 1 diabetes.

The rearrangement uses TRBV30 and TRBJ2-3, with 14 bases matching TRBD2. CDR1 and CDR2 from the germline V gene are GTSNPN and SVGIG (reference sequence). Trimming removed 3 bases from V and 4 bases from J; junction bases left unmatched: 6. The CDR3 length is 16 residues. The CDR3 loop is CAWSRGTSGGADTQYF. The CDR3 DNA sequence: TGTGCCTGGAGCCGAGGGACTAGCGGGGGCGCAGATACGCAGTATTTT.

This clone occurred a few times. The rearrangement links TRBV29-1 to TRBJ2-5; D possibly corresponds to TRBD1 (6 bases). This CDR3 comprises 14 residues. In germline, CDR1 is SQVTM, CDR2 ANQGSEA. V was pared by 0 bases and J by 5 bases, with 13 bases between. The CDR3 sequence is CSVEEGTLGETQYF. CDR3 DNA sequence: TGCAGCGTTGAAGAGGGGACACTTGGGGAGACCCAGTACTTC.

The J gene is TRBJ2-7, the V gene TRBV19; the D gene is possibly TRBD1 (6 bases). Looked up from germline, CDR1 is LNHDA and CDR2 is SQIVND (reference sequence). This CDR3 is built from 12 residues. Trimming took 2 bases from V and 4 from J, leaving 6 bases between them. As DNA, the CDR3 is TGTGCCAGTAGTATACAGGGGTACGAGCAGTACTTC. Its translation: CASSIQGYEQYF.

This clone was recorded a few times. The chain has TRBV28 and TRBJ1-4, with TRBD1 matching over 9 bases. Germline V gene sequence: CDR1 MDHEN, CDR2 SYDVKM. Trimming removed 8 bases from V and 3 bases from J; junction bases left unmatched: 1. The CDR3 is 13 residues long. CDR3 amino acids: CASWTGANEKLFF. The CDR3 region has the DNA TGTGCCAGCTGGACAGGGGCTAATGAAAAACTGTTTTTT.